Detailed here is one TCR beta chain. This sample was taken from a study of cytomegalovirus exposure and HLA in healthy donors. Data came from immunoSEQ multiplex PCR; TCRdb stores just in-frame clones and leaves some out. The sample shows about 82,000 clones, 85% to 95% of them seen only once. This CDR3 spans 13 amino acids. Germline V gene lookup returns CDR1 SQVTM and CDR2 ANQGSEA. The junction had 3 bases not matched to a gene; V was cut back by 5 bases and J by 4 bases. The genes are TRBV29-1 and TRBJ2-1, with TRBD1 matching 9 bases. This TCR derives from a man between 18 and 29 years old in good health and CMV-seronegative. The sequenced sample was PBMCs. The CDR3 DNA reads TGCAGCGTTCCCGGGACAGGGTACAATGAGCAGTTCTTC. Protein sequence: CSVPGTGYNEQFF.